Shown below are 27 T cell receptor beta chains from a single sample sequenced in a study of PD-1 blockade in classical Hodgkin lymphoma. The assay was immunoSEQ multiplex PCR, and TCRdb's table has in-frame clones only and misses some. The sample contains tens of thousands of clones, 90% of which appear only once. The time point: cycle 4 day 1 (C4D1), after 6 weeks of nivolumab. All patients relapsed after autologous stem cell transplantation, and brentuximab vedotin exposure varied. The sequencing used peripheral blood mononuclear cells (PBMCs), collected before the fourth cycle of nivolumab. The receptors were sampled from a human donor with classical Hodgkin lymphoma.

This rearrangement joins TRBV7-2 to TRBJ2-3; TRBD1 aligns across 10 bases. Germline-derived CDR1 and CDR2 are SGHTA and FQGNSA. V gave up 3 bases and J gave up 2 bases; unmatched junction bases: 11. This CDR3 comprises 18 residues. CDR3 DNA: TGTGCCAGCAGCTTCAGACAGGGGGCGTTGTTAAACACAGATACGCAGTATTTT. It specifies CASSFRQGALLNTDTQYF.

The CDR3 sequence: CASSFFSQGATQPQHF. CDR3 bases: TGTGCCAGCAGCTTTTTTTCACAGGGGGCAACACAGCCCCAGCATTTT. This rearrangement joins TRBV7-9 to TRBJ1-5, with 9 bases aligning to TRBD1. V lost 3 bases to trimming and J lost 7 bases; unmatched junction nucleotides: 10. The CDR3 runs 16 residues. The germline gives CDR1 SEHNR, CDR2 FQNEAQ (reference sequence).

V gene TRBV21-1 combines with J gene TRBJ1-2; TRBD1 was called by the table and not checked on the DNA. TRBV21-1 is marked as a pseudogene. CDR3 length equals 16 residues. The CDR3 sequence is CASSKGGPGTNYGYTF. The CDR3 DNA reads TGTGCCAGCAGCAAAGGGGGGCCAGGGACTAACTATGGCTACACCTTC.

The chain has TRBV5-1 and TRBJ1-4; 7 positions match TRBD1. V gave up 9 bases and J gave up 6 bases; unmatched junction bases: 11. CDR1 is SGHRS, CDR2 YFSETQ, per germline. There are 14 residues in the CDR3. The CDR3 sequence is CATRPGTVHEKLFF. CDR3 coding DNA: TGCGCCACCCGGCCCGGGACAGTGCATGAAAAACTGTTTTTT. The full variable domain, completed using reference TRBV5-1 and TRBJ1-4, is KAGVTQTPRYLIKTRGQQVTLSCSPISGHRSVSWYQQTPGQGLQFLFEYFSETQRNKGNFPGRFSGRQFSNSRSEMNVSTLELGDSALYLCATRPGTVHEKLFFGSGTQLSVL.

This rearrangement joins TRBV6-5 to TRBJ1-2; no definite D call. Trimming removed 6 bases from V and 12 bases from J, with 14 bases in between. This CDR3 is 11 amino acids long. Germline CDR1 and CDR2: MNHEY and SVGAGI. For the CDR3, the DNA is TGTGCCAGCAGCCCGGGATTCTCGAACACCTTC. Translating gives CASSPGFSNTF.

The V call is TRBV1, the J call TRBJ1-1; whether TRBD1, the table's D call, matches the DNA was not checked. TRBV1 counts as a pseudogene. This CDR3 is 17 amino acids long. The CDR3 DNA follows: TGCACCAGCAGCCGCGGACAGGGAGGCCCCACTAACACTGAAGCTTTCTTT. Residues: CTSSRGQGGPTNTEAFF.

The rearrangement links TRBV13 to TRBJ1-3; 8 positions match TRBD1. V was clipped by 0 bases and J by 7 bases; unmatched bases: 8. CDR3 size: 16 residues. The germline CDR1 and CDR2 sequences are PRHDT and FYEKMQ (reference sequence). The CDR3 region is CASSLGYLTGGNTIYF. In DNA, the CDR3 is TGTGCCAGCAGCTTAGGCTATCTAACAGGGGGGAACACCATATATTTT.

The chain uses TRBV25-1 and TRBJ2-1; the D is unclear. The V gene lost 7 bases and the J gene lost 7 bases, with 14 bases spanning the gap. The CDR3 extends over 13 amino acids. The germline V gene has CDR1 MGHDK and CDR2 SYGVNS. The CDR3 nucleotides are TGTGCCAGCACCCCTCCCCTGGGGAATGAGCAGTTCTTC. Translation gives CASTPPLGNEQFF. The full variable domain, its missing parts supplied by reference TRBV25-1 and TRBJ2-1, is EADIYQTPRYLVIGTGKKITLECSQTMGHDKMYWYQQDPGMELHLIHYSYGVNSTEKGDLSSESTVSRIRTEHFPLTLESARPSHTSQYLCASTPPLGNEQFFGPGTRLTVL.

This clone showed up just once. The chain employs TRBV27 and TRBJ1-5; D is unresolved. Germline CDR1 reads MNHEY; CDR2 reads SMNVEV (reference sequence). The CDR3 spans 12 residues. Trimming removed 5 bases at V and 9 bases at J, with 11 bases between. As DNA, the CDR3 is TGTGCCAGCAGTCCTATAGGGATGCCCCAGCATTTT. Translating it yields CASSPIGMPQHF.

CDR3 sequence reads: CASSLGGQGRLDTEAFF. CDR3 bases: TGTGCCAGCAGCTTAGGAGGACAGGGGAGGTTGGACACTGAAGCTTTCTTT. The rearrangement links TRBV7-6 to TRBJ1-1; TRBD1 agrees at 9 bases. V was clipped by 1 base and J by 3 bases; unmatched bases: 9. Per germline, CDR1 SGHVS and CDR2 FNYEAQ. The CDR3 runs 17 residues. The whole variable domain, remainder taken from reference TRBV7-6 and TRBJ1-1, is GAGVSQSPRYKVTKRGQDVALRCDPISGHVSLYWYRQALGQGPEFLTYFNYEAQQDKSGLPNDRFSAERPEGSISTLTIQRTEQRDSAMYRCASSLGGQGRLDTEAFFGQGTRLTVV.

The J gene is TRBJ1-2, the V gene TRBV13; D gene uncertain. Germline CDR1 reads PRHDT; CDR2 reads FYEKMQ (reference sequence). V lost 6 bases, J lost 4 bases, and 9 bases lay in between. This CDR3 has 12 amino acids. In DNA form, the CDR3 reads TGTGCCAGCAGTAATGGTCTCTATGGCTACACCTTC. Protein: CASSNGLYGYTF.

The V and J genes are TRBV27 and TRBJ2-5; D possibly corresponds to TRBD2 (6 bases). Germline lookup yields CDR1 MNHEY and CDR2 SMNVEV (reference sequence). This CDR3 is 15 amino acids long. Trimming took off 3 bases at V and 4 bases at J, with 15 bases between the two ends. CDR3 DNA: TGTGCCAGCAGTTTCATTTTGGGAGGTGTAGAGACCCAGTACTTC. It yields the protein CASSFILGGVETQYF.

The chain recombines TRBV27 with TRBJ2-1, with TRBD2 identical over 9 bases. Losses at the gene ends were 3 bases for V and 2 bases for J; bases not matched to a gene: 5. Germline V lookup: CDR1 MNHEY, CDR2 SMNVEV (reference sequence). The CDR3 totals 16 residues. The DNA of the CDR3 is TGTGCCAGCAGTTTGTCTAGCGGGGAGACCTACAATGAGCAGTTCTTC. This gives the protein CASSLSSGETYNEQFF.

This clone was seen only a few times. The CDR3, as DNA: TGTGCCAGCAGCTCCGGGGGGGCTGACTACGAGCAGTACTTC. Translating it yields CASSSGGADYEQYF. The V call is TRBV9, the J call TRBJ2-7; TRBD2 agrees at 8 bases. After removal of 4 bases from V and 3 bases from J, the junction contained 6 bases not matched to a gene. From germline, CDR1 is SGDLS and CDR2 YYNGEE. The CDR3 runs 14 residues.

The CDR3: CASSLRRDGNYGYTF. For the CDR3, the DNA is TGTGCCAGCAGTTTGAGACGGGACGGAAACTATGGCTACACCTTC. The chain has TRBV28 and TRBJ1-2; tentative D call: TRBD1 (5 bases). This CDR3 is built from 15 residues. V shed 3 bases and J shed 2 bases, with 13 bases lying between them. Germline CDR1 is MDHEN and CDR2 is SYDVKM.

The V and J genes are TRBV27 and TRBJ2-3; TRBD1 matches 11 bases. With V trimmed by 1 base and J by 6 bases, 3 bases remained unmatched. In germline, CDR1 is MNHEY, CDR2 SMNVEV (reference sequence). This CDR3 has 15 amino acids. Here the CDR3 DNA reads TGTGCCAGCAGTTTATGGGGACAGGGGGAGGATACGCAGTATTTT. Amino acids: CASSLWGQGEDTQYF.

The chain carries TRBV7-2 and TRBJ1-5; no clear D. V was pared by 7 bases and J by 3 bases, with 13 bases between. Germline CDR1 SGHTA, CDR2 FQGNSA. The CDR3 loop spans 14 amino acids. The CDR3 region is CASTPGPYNQPQHF. As DNA, the CDR3 is TGTGCCAGCACCCCAGGCCCCTACAATCAGCCCCAGCATTTT.

The chain uses TRBV30 and TRBJ1-3; no firm D call. CDR3 size: 14 residues. Germline loops: CDR1 GTSNPN, CDR2 SVGIG (reference sequence). V lost 2 bases and J 0 bases, leaving 8 bases between the germline ends. In nucleotides, the CDR3 is TGTGCCTGGAGTTTATCACTCTCTGGAAACACCATATATTTT. Encoded protein: CAWSLSLSGNTIYF.

The chain employs TRBV29-1 and TRBJ2-1, with TRBD2 matching 9 bases. J gave up 4 bases and V 1 base, and 8 bases lay outside the gene matches. In germline, CDR1 is SQVTM, CDR2 ANQGSEA. The CDR3 contains 16 residues. The CDR3 spells CSVEGSRLAGYNEQFF. The CDR3 nucleotides are TGCAGCGTTGAAGGGTCCCGCCTAGCGGGGTACAATGAGCAGTTCTTC.

The chain carries TRBV14 and TRBJ1-1; 8 bases map to TRBD1. V lost 1 base to trimming and J lost 7 bases; unmatched junction nucleotides: 11. The CDR3 runs to 16 residues. Per the germline V gene, CDR1 is SGHDN and CDR2 is FVKESK. For the CDR3, the DNA is TGTGCCAGCAGCCAAGCACTTCGGCAGGGGGCGAATGAAGCTTTCTTT. Amino acids: CASSQALRQGANEAFF.

The V gene is TRBV2, the J gene TRBJ2-2, with D perhaps given as TRBD1 or TRBD2 (5 bases each). Per the germline V gene, CDR1 is SNHLY and CDR2 is FYNNEI. The CDR3 is 14 amino acids. The germline V and J ends were trimmed by 7 bases and 6 bases, with 15 bases remaining between them. CDR3 bases: TGTGCCAGCACTCTGGACTGGGGCTCCGGGGAGCTGTTTTTT. Translation gives CASTLDWGSGELFF.

About this clone: Other DNA sequences from this sample encode an identical CDR3 as well. The chain uses TRBV19 and TRBJ1-2; D may be TRBD1 (5 bases). The CDR3 runs to 14 residues. The germline V gene encodes CDR1 LNHDA and CDR2 SQIVND (reference sequence). Trimming removed 4 bases at V and 2 bases at J, with 11 bases between. The CDR3 DNA sequence: TGTGCCAGTAGTACGGGGACCGCGAACTATGGCTACACCTTC. Translation gives CASSTGTANYGYTF.

The chain has TRBV9 and TRBJ2-6; TRBD2 matches at 7 bases. The CDR3 contains 20 residues. CDR1 is SGDLS and CDR2 is YYNGEE in the germline V gene. J gave up 0 bases and V 4 bases, and 16 bases lay outside the gene matches. In nucleotides, the CDR3 is TGTGCCAGCAGCTCCCCGGGGGGACGGGGAGTGTTCTCTGGGGCCAACGTCCTGACTTTC. This encodes CASSSPGGRGVFSGANVLTF.

This chain joins TRBV5-1 and TRBJ1-4; TRBD1 aligns across 7 bases. The V and J ends lost 4 bases and 8 bases, in that order; junction bases with no gene match: 11. CDR1 and CDR2 from the germline V gene are SGHRS and YFSETQ. The length of the CDR3 is 15 residues. Here the CDR3 reads CASSLSGGVWEKLFF. The DNA for the CDR3 is TGCGCCAGCAGCCTTTCAGGGGGTGTTTGGGAAAAACTGTTTTTT.

Only one count was recorded for this clone. The genes are TRBV7-8 and TRBJ1-3; no clear D. Germline assignment: CDR1 SGHVS and CDR2 FQNEAQ. This CDR3 region has 15 residues. Trimming removed 5 bases from V and 4 bases from J, with 15 bases in between. This CDR3 reads CASSPRRVAGNTIYF. Written as DNA, the CDR3 is TGTGCCAGCAGCCCAAGACGGGTAGCGGGAAACACCATATATTTT. The complete variable domain, with remaining parts taken from reference TRBV7-8 and TRBJ1-3, reads GAGVSQSPRYKVAKRGQDVALRCDPISGHVSLFWYQQALGQGPEFLTYFQNEAQLDKSGLPSDRFFAERPEGSVSTLKIQRTQQEDSAVYLCASSPRRVAGNTIYFGEGSWLTVV.

This clone occurred once. CDR3 DNA sequence: TGTGCCAGTAGTCCCCGGCAGGGTTATGGCTACACCTTC. Translating gives CASSPRQGYGYTF. This sequence joins TRBV19 and TRBJ1-2; maybe TRBD1 (5 bases). The CDR3 length is 13 residues. The V and J ends lost 5 bases and 5 bases respectively, with 12 bases between them. The germline V gene has CDR1 LNHDA and CDR2 SQIVND (reference sequence).

V is TRBV4-2 and J is TRBJ2-1; a weak D match, TRBD1 (5 bases). CDR1 and CDR2 (germline): LGHNA, YNFKEQ. The CDR3 runs 14 residues. The V end was cut by 0 bases, the J end by 4 bases, with 7 bases between. DNA of the CDR3: TGTGCCAGCAGCCAAGAACGACAGTACAATGAGCAGTTCTTC. Protein product: CASSQERQYNEQFF.